This TCR beta chain was sequenced during a study of molecular identifiers for immune sequencing clone quantification. Study-wide results and caveats: In a background of 900,000 to 1,000,000 naive cells, spiked Jurkat TCR RNA from one cell was reportedly detectable.

The naive CD8 libraries originated from between roughly 19,000 and 1,100,000 sorted cells and drew on 10%, 30% or 50% RNA. Library preparation followed earlier protocols using designated TCR primers. TCRdb analysed the PCR reads with MiXCR anew, one entry per CDR3 protein. This table holds roughly 630,000 distinct CDR3 sequences, over 25% found once. This clonotype occurred many times. What it recognizes is unknown. The TCR originated in a human donor in good health. Some libraries in this study had Jurkat cell RNA spiked in. The specimen sequenced was naive CD8+ T cells from blood, with Jurkat cell RNA spiked in. Subset indicated: FACS-sorted CD8+CD4-CCR7+CD45RA+ naive T cells.

The CDR3 DNA is TGTGCCAGCAGACGGGACAGGGGGAGCAATCAGCCCCAGCATTTT. Its protein is CASRRDRGSNQPQHF. This chain joins TRBV6-1 and TRBJ1-5; 11 nucleotides line up with TRBD1. The CDR3 spans 15 residues. CDR1 is MNHNS and CDR2 is SASEGT in the germline V gene. Losses at the gene ends were 6 bases for V and 1 base for J; bases not matched to a gene: 2.